The rows below give T cell receptor beta chains drawn from one sample of a study of cytomegalovirus exposure and HLA in healthy donors. Using immunoSEQ multiplex PCR, the repertoire was profiled, and TCRdb retains in-frame clones only, with some absent. This table has some 160,000 clones, 70% to 80% appearing once. Sequencing input: PBMCs. These receptors originate from a man aged 35-49 years in good health and CMV-seronegative. CDR3s include the opening cysteine and the closing phenylalanine or tryptophan.

TRBV7-6 CASSLGGTYNEQFF
TRBV7-9 CASSSTFANTGELFF
TRBV7-6 CASSSDQSTEAFF
TRBV7-2 CASSFRQNTEAFF
TRBV2 CASSDWDSYNSPLHF
TRBV7-3 CASSRYQETQYF
TRBV6-5 CASSPWARSNNEQFF
TRBV5-1 CASSFVPAGDNNEQFF
TRBV29-1 CSVSRAYEQYF
TRBV27 CASSFDRVSDTQYF
TRBV10-1 CASSESGQGDYEQYF
TRBV27 CASGLQGSNEKLFF
TRBV5-1 CASSFRDIRQETQYF
TRBV19 CASSAGNQETQYF
TRBV5-1 CASSPGTGPYNEQFF
TRBV2 CASSPGLNTQYF
TRBV5-1 CASSLAGPENNQPQHF
TRBV19 CASNRDHSGANVLTF
TRBV5-1 CASSLLRVNGELFF
TRBV6-6 CASSYGTGHGYTF
TRBV7-2 CASSLGQLNTEAFF